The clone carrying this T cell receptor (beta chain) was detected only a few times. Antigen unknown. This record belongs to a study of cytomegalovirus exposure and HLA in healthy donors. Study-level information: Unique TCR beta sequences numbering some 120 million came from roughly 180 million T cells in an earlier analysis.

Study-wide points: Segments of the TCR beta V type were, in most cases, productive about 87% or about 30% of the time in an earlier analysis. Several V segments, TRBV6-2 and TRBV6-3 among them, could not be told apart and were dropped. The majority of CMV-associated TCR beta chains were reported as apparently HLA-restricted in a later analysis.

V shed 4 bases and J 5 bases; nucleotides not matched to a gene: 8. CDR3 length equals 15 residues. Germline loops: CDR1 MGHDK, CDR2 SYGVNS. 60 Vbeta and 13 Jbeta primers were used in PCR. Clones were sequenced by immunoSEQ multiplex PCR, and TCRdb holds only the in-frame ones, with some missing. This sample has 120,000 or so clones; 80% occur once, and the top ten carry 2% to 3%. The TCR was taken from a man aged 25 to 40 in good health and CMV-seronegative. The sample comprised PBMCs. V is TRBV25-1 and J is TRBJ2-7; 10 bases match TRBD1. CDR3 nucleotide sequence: TGTGCCAGCAGTGCTTCCCGGGACAGGGGAGACGAGCAGTACTTC. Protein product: CASSASRDRGDEQYF.